This passage covers 21 T cell receptor beta chains from one sample sequenced in a study of T cells after yellow fever vaccination. TCRdb called the 5' RACE reads again in MiXCR, with one record for every CDR3 protein. The sample records hundreds of thousands of distinct CDR3 sequences, about 17% being singletons. The specimen was PBMCs, collected before the yellow fever booster vaccination. These receptors all stem from a man aged 18 to 30 who received the YFV17D yellow fever vaccine.

V is TRBV5-1 and J is TRBJ2-7; maybe TRBD1 (6 bases). The germline V gene has CDR1 SGHRS and CDR2 YFSETQ. Trimming took off 2 bases at V and 1 base at J, with 13 bases between the two ends. The CDR3 consists of 15 residues. DNA of the CDR3: TGCGCCAGCAGCTTAACAGGGATTAGTTCCTACGAGCAGTACTTC. Its protein is CASSLTGISSYEQYF.

This clonotype has a handful of counts. This sequence joins TRBV5-1 and TRBJ1-1; D unresolved. This CDR3 is built from 15 residues. V lost 4 bases and J lost 0, with 13 bases in between. CDR1 and CDR2 (germline): SGHRS, YFSETQ. CDR3 loop: CASSPRPGVNTEAFF. DNA for the CDR3: TGCGCCAGCAGCCCCCGTCCAGGAGTGAACACTGAAGCTTTCTTT.

This clonotype has a handful of counts. The chain is built from TRBV10-3 and TRBJ2-5; TRBD2 matches 12 bases. Trimming took 6 bases from V and 3 from J; bases not matched to a gene: 5. The V gene's germline CDR1 is ENHRY and CDR2 SYGVKD. The CDR3 has 15 amino acids. The chain's CDR3 is CAISPTSGGKETQYF. CDR3 sequence (DNA): TGTGCCATCAGCCCCACTAGCGGGGGGAAAGAGACCCAGTACTTC.

This chain joins TRBV24-1 and TRBJ2-1; 7 nucleotides agree with TRBD1. Germline values: CDR1 KGHDR, CDR2 SFDVKD. The trim removed 4 bases at V and 2 bases at J, leaving 10 bases unmatched. The CDR3 loop spans 17 amino acids. DNA of the CDR3: TGTGCCACCAGTGACCGATTCCGGGACAGAGCCTACAATGAGCAGTTCTTC. Its protein product is CATSDRFRDRAYNEQFF.

The rearrangement links TRBV12-3 or TRBV12-4 to TRBJ2-1; D not resolved. The CDR3 is 14 amino acids. V was clipped by 4 bases and J by 6 bases, with 13 bases between them. The CDR3 here is CASSYQPELNEQFF. The CDR3 DNA sequence: TGTGCCAGCAGTTACCAGCCAGAACTCAATGAGCAGTTCTTC.

The rearrangement joins TRBV7-2 to TRBJ2-3; 10 nucleotides line up with TRBD2. V shed 2 bases and J 1 base; nucleotides not matched to a gene: 3. The CDR3 covers 16 residues. CDR1 SGHTA and CDR2 FQGNSA come from the germline V gene. CDR3 DNA sequence: TGTGCCAGCAGCTTATTAGCGGGGGGTGGCACAGATACGCAGTATTTT. Translation: CASSLLAGGGTDTQYF.

V usage is TRBV24-1 and J usage is TRBJ2-7; weak D call: TRBD1 (6 bases). The CDR3 consists of 16 residues. Per the germline V gene, CDR1 is KGHDR and CDR2 is SFDVKD. The V gene lost 3 bases and the J gene lost 3 bases, with 17 bases spanning the gap. CDR3 region: CATSDPPLDSFYEQYV. The CDR3 DNA reads TGTGCCACCAGTGATCCGCCTTTGGACAGTTTCTACGAGCAGTACGTC.

This clonotype showed up just a few times. The chain couples TRBV11-3 to TRBJ2-5; 9 bases align to TRBD2. There are 14 residues in the CDR3. Per the germline V gene, CDR1 is SGHNT and CDR2 is YENEEA. With V trimmed by 4 bases and J by 2 bases, 2 bases remained unmatched. The CDR3: CASSSSGAQETQYF. DNA for the CDR3: TGTGCCAGCAGCTCTAGCGGGGCGCAAGAGACCCAGTACTTC.

There are a few counts of this clonotype. The J gene is TRBJ1-2, the V gene TRBV7-9; D is possibly TRBD1 (6 bases). The CDR3 sequence is 15 residues long. The germline V gene has CDR1 SEHNR and CDR2 FQNEAQ (reference sequence). V was clipped by 5 bases and J by 8 bases, with 21 bases between them. The CDR3 loop is CASSDGQRGIRGYTF. For the CDR3, the DNA is TGTGCCAGCAGCGATGGACAGAGGGGTATTAGAGGCTACACCTTC.

The J gene is TRBJ2-7, the V gene TRBV10-1; D unresolved. There are 12 residues in the CDR3. CDR1 is WNHNN, CDR2 SYGVQD, per germline (reference sequence). V gave up 7 bases and J gave up 3 bases, with 10 bases separating them. CDR3 residues: CASNRTFYEQYV. Here the CDR3 DNA reads TGCGCCAGCAATAGGACCTTCTACGAGCAGTACGTC.

The V and J genes are TRBV7-2 and TRBJ1-5; D ambiguous. This CDR3 has 13 amino acids. The germline CDR1 and CDR2 sequences are SGHTA and FQGNSA. Trimming pared 6 bases from V and 5 bases from J, leaving 11 bases between. CDR3 sequence: CASSIGRYQPQHF. DNA for the CDR3: TGTGCCAGCAGTATAGGGAGATATCAGCCCCAGCATTTT.

The chain links TRBV20-1 to TRBJ2-5; 13 bases line up with TRBD2. Unmatched junction bases numbered 4, after V lost 5 bases and J lost 1 base. The germline V gene encodes CDR1 DFQATT and CDR2 SNEGSKA (reference sequence). The CDR3 has 15 residues. The CDR3 sequence: CSARRLAGGQETQYF. The CDR3, as DNA: TGCAGTGCTCGGCGACTAGCGGGGGGCCAAGAGACCCAGTACTTC.

V usage is TRBV20-1 and J usage is TRBJ2-1; D possibly matches TRBD1 or TRBD2 (7 bases each). Germline V gene data show CDR1 as DFQATT and CDR2 as SNEGSKA (reference sequence). The CDR3 has 15 amino acids. The V end lost 3 bases, the J end lost 7 bases, and 19 bases lay between the germline ends. The CDR3 nucleotides are TGCAGTGCTAGGGCAGGGGGGGCCATAGAGAATGAGCAGTTCTTC. Protein product: CSARAGGAIENEQFF.

V is TRBV5-4 and J is TRBJ2-5, with TRBD2 identical over 7 bases. Trimming took 4 bases from V and 2 from J; bases not matched to a gene: 8. Germline V gene lookup returns CDR1 SGHNT and CDR2 YYREEE (reference sequence). The CDR3 is 15 residues long. CDR3 nucleotide sequence: TGTGCCAGCAGCGCGGTGGCGGGGGAGCAAGAGACCCAGTACTTC. It codes for CASSAVAGEQETQYF.

This chain links TRBV5-1 with TRBJ2-5; D not resolved. Trimming took 4 bases from V and 0 from J, leaving 16 bases between them. The CDR3 has 16 amino acids. The germline V gene encodes CDR1 SGHRS and CDR2 YFSETQ. In nucleotides, the CDR3 is TGCGCCAGCAGCCAAAAGGAAGGAGTGTACCAAGAGACCCAGTACTTC. It translates to CASSQKEGVYQETQYF.

The rearrangement uses TRBV20-1 and TRBJ1-1; D is undetermined. CDR3 length: 16 residues. Trimming cost V 0 bases and J 0 bases, with 14 bases left between them. Germline lookup yields CDR1 DFQATT and CDR2 SNEGSKA (reference sequence). The CDR3 loop is CSARDPSDPMNTEAFF. In DNA form, the CDR3 reads TGCAGTGCTAGAGATCCCTCCGATCCTATGAACACTGAAGCTTTCTTT.

The gene calls are TRBV28 and TRBJ1-1, with D hard to call. This CDR3 comprises 13 residues. Germline V gene data show CDR1 as MDHEN and CDR2 as SYDVKM. Trimming removed 4 bases from V and 5 bases from J, with 11 bases in between. The CDR3 DNA follows: TGTGCCAGCAGTTACCAACGTGGAACTGAAGCTTTCTTT. Translation: CASSYQRGTEAFF. Full variable domain (remainder filled in from reference TRBV28 and TRBJ1-1): DVKVTQSSRYLVKRTGEKVFLECVQDMDHENMFWYRQDPGLGLRLIYFSYDVKMKEKGDIPEGYSVSREKKERFSLILESASTNQTSMYLCASSYQRGTEAFFGQGTRLTVV.

The sample holds a few counts of this clonotype. The rearrangement links TRBV27 to TRBJ1-1; D gene uncertain. The CDR3 is 14 residues long. Deletions cut 0 bases from V and 1 base from J, with 6 bases between. Germline V gives CDR1 MNHEY, CDR2 SMNVEV (reference sequence). This CDR3 is CASSLSGANTEAFF. The CDR3 bases are TGTGCCAGCAGTTTATCAGGAGCGAACACTGAAGCTTTCTTT.

V and J are TRBV7-9 and TRBJ1-1; D possibly corresponds to TRBD1 (6 bases). CDR1 and CDR2 (germline): SEHNR, FQNEAQ (reference sequence). V lost 5 bases and J 1 base, leaving 11 bases between the germline ends. The CDR3 sequence is 14 residues long. The CDR3 spells CASSPAQGNTEAFF. The CDR3 bases are TGTGCCAGCAGCCCCGCACAGGGGAACACTGAAGCTTTCTTT.

This clonotype was counted a few times. The chain has TRBV6-2 or TRBV6-3 and TRBJ2-7; no clear D gene. In germline, CDR1 is MNHEY, CDR2 SVGEGT. This CDR3 comprises 15 residues. Trimming removed 4 bases from V and 2 bases from J, with 15 bases in between. The CDR3 loop reads CASSSVVAETYEQYF. CDR3 DNA sequence: TGTGCCAGCAGTTCGGTGGTTGCGGAAACCTACGAGCAGTACTTC.

This clonotype has at least ten counts. The chain recombines TRBV6-5 with TRBJ2-7; tentative D call: TRBD1 (5 bases). Germline V gene sequence: CDR1 MNHEY, CDR2 SVGAGI. The CDR3 loop spans 12 amino acids. Between the trimmed V and J ends, which lost 2 bases and 4 bases, there was a span of 6 bases. CDR3 in amino acids: CASSYRGYEQYF. The CDR3 DNA reads TGTGCCAGCAGTTACAGGGGATACGAGCAGTACTTC.